These 2 T cell receptor beta chains were sequenced from one sample in a study of T cell responses to AZD1222 COVID-19 vaccine. Profiling relied on immunoSEQ multiplex PCR, and the TCRdb table lists in-frame clones only, not all of them. The profile covers 250,000 to 300,000 clones, with 94% appearing a single time and less than 0.65% taken by the ten largest. Material: peripheral blood, obtained 28 days after the second AZD1222 dose. The source is an adult who received the AZD1222 COVID-19 vaccine.

The chain has TRBV19 and TRBJ2-1; D is unclear. CDR3 size: 13 residues. CDR1 is LNHDA and CDR2 is SQIVND in the germline V gene (reference sequence). Trimming took 6 bases from V and 7 from J, leaving 13 bases between them. The CDR3 sequence: CASSLLRGNEQFF. The DNA for the CDR3 is TGTGCCAGTAGCCTCCTGAGAGGAAATGAGCAGTTCTTC.

The rearrangement uses TRBV6-2 or TRBV6-3 and TRBJ1-5; 7 bases map to TRBD1. Germline CDR1 is MNHEY and CDR2 is SVGEGT. V lost 2 bases and J lost 6; bases outside the gene matches: 10. The CDR3 length is 16 residues. The CDR3 here is CASSYPTGSWGQPQHF. Here the CDR3 DNA reads TGTGCCAGCAGTTACCCGACAGGGAGTTGGGGTCAGCCCCAGCATTTT.